One sample yielded the 8 T cell receptor beta chains listed below, sequenced in a study of blood T cell repertoires in COVID-19. Profiled with immunoSEQ multiplex PCR; TCRdb holds only in-frame clones, not every one. The sample has approximately 25,000 clones, roughly 89% seen once; the top ten hold around 1.7%. The sequencing sample was made of peripheral blood. The receptors here all came from a woman in her fifties or sixties with active COVID-19.

This clone was counted only a few times. The gene calls are TRBV28 and TRBJ1-2; tentative D call: TRBD1 (6 bases). CDR1 and CDR2 from the germline V gene are MDHEN and SYDVKM. V was trimmed by 2 bases and J by 2 bases, leaving 12 bases between them. The length of the CDR3 is 15 residues. CDR3 in DNA: TGTGCCAGCAGTTTAGGGGGACACCGAAACTATGGCTACACCTTC. Translation gives CASSLGGHRNYGYTF.

This clone was detected once. V usage is TRBV3-1 (or the pseudogene TRBV3-2) and J usage is TRBJ2-5, with D perhaps matching TRBD2 (5 bases). The CDR3 length is 14 residues. V lost 3 bases and J lost 5, with 13 bases in between. CDR1 is LGHDT and CDR2 is YNNKEL in the germline V gene (reference sequence). The chain's CDR3 is CASSHPVQRETQYF. The CDR3, as DNA: TGTGCCAGCAGCCATCCCGTCCAGCGGGAGACCCAGTACTTC.

V usage is TRBV29-1 and J usage is TRBJ1-1; TRBD1 might be the D (6 bases). The CDR3 is 12 amino acids. The ends were cut back, 6 bases at V and 4 bases at J, with 12 bases in the middle. In germline, CDR1 is SQVTM, CDR2 ANQGSEA. As DNA, the CDR3 is TGCAGCGTAGGACAGTGGAGCACTGAAGCTTTCTTT. The encoded protein is CSVGQWSTEAFF.

The DNA of the CDR3 is TGCGCCAGCAGCCAAGATCGGTTGTTGAACACTGAAGCTTTCTTT. Translation gives CASSQDRLLNTEAFF. The chain uses TRBV4-1 and TRBJ1-1; D not certain. The germline V gene encodes CDR1 MGHRA and CDR2 YSYEKL. V was clipped by 0 bases and J by 0 bases, with 8 bases between them. The CDR3 loop spans 15 amino acids.

The V and J genes are TRBV18 and TRBJ2-4; D is ambiguous. The CDR3 totals 13 residues. Trimming took 0 bases from V and 13 from J, leaving 13 bases between them. The germline CDR1 and CDR2 sequences are KGHSH and LQKENI. Here the CDR3 DNA reads TGTGCCAGCTCACCACCGACATCTGGCGCCCAGTACTTC. This codes for CASSPPTSGAQYF.

The chain employs TRBV3-1 (or the pseudogene TRBV3-2) and TRBJ2-7; D may be TRBD2 (6 bases). The V gene's germline CDR1 is LGHDT and CDR2 YNNKEL (reference sequence). This CDR3 comprises 14 residues. Between the trimmed V and J ends, which lost 3 bases and 1 base, there was a span of 10 bases. CDR3 sequence: CASSHRRGSYEQYF. The CDR3 nucleotides read TGTGCCAGCAGCCATAGGCGGGGATCCTACGAGCAGTACTTC.

The rearrangement links TRBV7-2 to TRBJ2-3; 11 nucleotides agree with TRBD2. Germline V gene sequence: CDR1 SGHTA, CDR2 FQGNSA. Unmatched junction bases numbered 7, after V lost 3 bases and J lost 5 bases. The CDR3 consists of 16 residues. The CDR3, as DNA: TGTGCCAGCAGCTTTACTAGCGGGAGATTAAGAGATACGCAGTATTTT. This codes for CASSFTSGRLRDTQYF.

This chain connects TRBV6-5 to TRBJ2-5, with TRBD2 matching 9 bases. The germline gives CDR1 MNHEY, CDR2 SVGAGI. After removal of 6 bases from V and 1 base from J, the junction contained 3 bases not matched to a gene. This CDR3 is 14 amino acids long. The CDR3 region is CASRVLAGQETQYF. The CDR3, as DNA: TGTGCCAGCAGGGTACTAGCGGGCCAAGAGACCCAGTACTTC.